The rows below give T cell receptor beta chains drawn from one sample of a study of radiation and T cells in renal cell carcinoma. Method: immunoSEQ multiplex PCR; TCRdb's copy keeps in-frame clones and lacks some. The sample includes 100,000 to 150,000 clones, approximately 90% seen only once; the top ten take around 6%. The material sequenced was blood, taken from a patient whose treatment included radiotherapy and nephrectomy. The receptors derive from a woman aged 70 to 79 with renal cell carcinoma. Each CDR3 is given with its conserved first and last residue. Each record gives: CDR3 protein, CDR3 DNA, D gene, J gene, V gene, clone size. A D gene is named only where the DNA matches it firmly. Rows give clone size only sometimes, using once, few, many, or a class for an expanded clone.

CASSKVRVGQPQHF | TGTGCCAGCAGCAAAGTAAGGGTGGGTCAGCCCCAGCATTTT | - | TRBJ1-5 | TRBV21-1 | -
CASSQPQGRSNQPQHF | TGTGCCAGTAGCCAACCCCAGGGGCGTAGCAATCAGCCCCAGCATTTT | - | TRBJ1-5 | TRBV19 | -
CASSLTTTSGGTSYEQYF | TGTGCCAGCAGCTTAACAACGACTAGCGGGGGTACGTCCTACGAGCAGTACTTC | TRBD2 | TRBJ2-7 | TRBV11-1 | once
CASSLEGQDNSPLHF | TGTGCCAGCAGCTTAGAGGGACAGGATAATTCACCCCTCCACTTT | TRBD1 | TRBJ1-6 | TRBV7-6 | -
CASRKGYNSPLHF | TGTGCCAGCAGAAAGGGCTATAATTCACCCCTCCACTTT | - | TRBJ1-6 | TRBV6-5 | once
CASSSDRLGTNEKLFF | TGTGCCAGCAGCTCGGACAGGCTTGGAACTAATGAAAAACTGTTTTTT | TRBD1 | TRBJ1-4 | TRBV27 | once
CASKGDTEAFF | TGTGCCAGTAAAGGGGACACTGAAGCTTTCTTT | - | TRBJ1-1 | TRBV19 | -
CASSPGVITEAFF | TGTGCCAGCTCCCCAGGGGTTATCACTGAAGCTTTCTTT | - | TRBJ1-1 | TRBV18 | -
CATSRDIGGAKNIQYF | TGTGCCACCAGCAGAGATATTGGTGGGGCCAAAAACATTCAGTACTTC | - | TRBJ2-4 | TRBV15 | -
CASSLVAGETGNTIYF | TGTGCCAGCAGCTTAGTCGCAGGGGAAACTGGAAACACCATATATTTT | - | TRBJ1-3 | TRBV7-2 | -
CASSKFKQFF | TGTGCCAGCAGTAAATTTAAGCAGTTCTTC | - | TRBJ2-1 | TRBV28 | once
CASSYGGPETQYF | TGTGCCAGCAGTTACGGTGGCCCCGAGACCCAGTACTTC | - | TRBJ2-5 | TRBV6-5 | -
CASSVLAGTDTQYF | TGTGCCAGCAGTGTCCTAGCGGGTACAGATACGCAGTATTTT | TRBD2 | TRBJ2-3 | TRBV6-4 | once